Sequencing of this TCR beta chain was carried out in a study of blood T cell repertoires in COVID-19. Study details: The samples span acute and convalescent COVID-19 from the United States, Italy and Spain.

The protocol was immunoSEQ multiplex PCR, while the TCRdb copy is restricted to in-frame clones and leaves out a portion. The data show over 250,000 clones, approximately 86% seen once. The study recruited people aged roughly 18 to 100 years across about two dozen US areas. Membership in each cohort depended on participant-reported clinical history. With V trimmed by 5 bases and J by 6 bases, 7 bases remained unmatched. Per germline, CDR1 MDHEN and CDR2 SYDVKM. This CDR3 is 15 amino acids long. Sequencing used PBMCs or T cells enriched from blood (not recorded which). The V call is TRBV28, the J call TRBJ2-1; 10 positions agree with TRBD2. The origin of this receptor is a woman between 18 and 29 years old who had recovered from COVID-19. The CDR3 region has the DNA TGTGCCAGCAGTCCCCAGCGGGAGGGCAGCAATGAGCAGTTCTTC. As protein: CASSPQREGSNEQFF.